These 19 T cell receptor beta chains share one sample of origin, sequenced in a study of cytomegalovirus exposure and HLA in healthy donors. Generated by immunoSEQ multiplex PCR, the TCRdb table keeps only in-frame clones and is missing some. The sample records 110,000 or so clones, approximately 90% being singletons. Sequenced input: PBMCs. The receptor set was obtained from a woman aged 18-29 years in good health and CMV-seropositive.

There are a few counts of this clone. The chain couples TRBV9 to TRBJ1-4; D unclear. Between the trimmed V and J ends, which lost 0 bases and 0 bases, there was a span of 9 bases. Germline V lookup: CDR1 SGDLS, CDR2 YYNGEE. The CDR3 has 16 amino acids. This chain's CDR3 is CASSVGSSATNEKLFF. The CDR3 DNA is TGTGCCAGCAGCGTAGGGAGCAGTGCAACTAATGAAAAACTGTTTTTT.

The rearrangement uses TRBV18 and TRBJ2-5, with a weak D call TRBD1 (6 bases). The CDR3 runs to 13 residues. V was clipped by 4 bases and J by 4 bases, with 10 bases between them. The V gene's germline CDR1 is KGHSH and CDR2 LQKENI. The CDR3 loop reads CASSLQQGETQYF. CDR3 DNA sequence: TGTGCCAGCTCACTCCAACAGGGAGAGACCCAGTACTTC. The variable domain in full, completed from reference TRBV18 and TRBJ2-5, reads NAGVMQNPRHLVRRRGQEARLRCSPMKGHSHVYWYRQLPEEGLKFMVYLQKENIIDESGMPKERFSAEFPKEGPSILRIQQVVRGDSAAYFCASSLQQGETQYFGPGTRLLVL.

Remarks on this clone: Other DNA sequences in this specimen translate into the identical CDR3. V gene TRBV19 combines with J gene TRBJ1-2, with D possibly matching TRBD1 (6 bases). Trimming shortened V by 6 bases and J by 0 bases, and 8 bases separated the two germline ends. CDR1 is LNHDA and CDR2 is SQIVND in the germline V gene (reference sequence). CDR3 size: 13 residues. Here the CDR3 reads CASRDRANYGYTF. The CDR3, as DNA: TGTGCCAGTAGGGACAGAGCTAACTATGGCTACACCTTC.

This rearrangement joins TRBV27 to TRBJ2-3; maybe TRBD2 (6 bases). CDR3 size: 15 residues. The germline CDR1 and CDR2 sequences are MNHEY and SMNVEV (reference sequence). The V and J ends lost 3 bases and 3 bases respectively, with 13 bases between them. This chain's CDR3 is CASSFRRAGTDTQYF. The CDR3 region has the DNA TGTGCCAGCAGTTTTCGGAGGGCCGGTACAGATACGCAGTATTTT.

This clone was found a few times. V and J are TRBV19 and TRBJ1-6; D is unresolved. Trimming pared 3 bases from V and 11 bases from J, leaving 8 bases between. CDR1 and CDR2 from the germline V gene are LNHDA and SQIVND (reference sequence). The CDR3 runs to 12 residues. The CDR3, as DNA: TGTGCCAGTAGTATGGAACGGGCACCCCTCCACTTT. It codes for CASSMERAPLHF.

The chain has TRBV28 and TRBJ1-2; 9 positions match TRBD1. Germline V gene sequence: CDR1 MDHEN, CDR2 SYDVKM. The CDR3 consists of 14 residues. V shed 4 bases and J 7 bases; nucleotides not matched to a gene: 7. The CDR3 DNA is TGTGCCAGCAGTTCGGGACAGGGAACTAGTGGCTACACCTTC. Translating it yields CASSSGQGTSGYTF.

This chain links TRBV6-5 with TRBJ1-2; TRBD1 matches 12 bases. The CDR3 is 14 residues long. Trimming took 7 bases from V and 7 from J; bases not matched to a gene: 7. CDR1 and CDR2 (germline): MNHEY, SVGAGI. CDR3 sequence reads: CASTGGQGASGYTF. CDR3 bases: TGTGCCAGCACCGGGGGACAGGGGGCGAGTGGCTACACCTTC.

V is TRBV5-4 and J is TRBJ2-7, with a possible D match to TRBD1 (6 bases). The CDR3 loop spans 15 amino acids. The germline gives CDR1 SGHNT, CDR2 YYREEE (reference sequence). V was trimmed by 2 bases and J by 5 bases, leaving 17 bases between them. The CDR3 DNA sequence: TGTGCCAGCAGCTTACTAACAGGGAGCGTGGACGAGCAGTACTTC. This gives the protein CASSLLTGSVDEQYF.

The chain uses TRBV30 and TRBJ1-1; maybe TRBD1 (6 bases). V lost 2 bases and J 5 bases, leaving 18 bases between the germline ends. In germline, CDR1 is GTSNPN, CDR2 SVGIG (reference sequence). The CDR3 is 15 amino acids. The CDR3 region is CAWSLFGGAKTEAFF. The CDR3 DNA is TGTGCCTGGAGTCTCTTTGGGGGGGCGAAGACTGAAGCTTTCTTT. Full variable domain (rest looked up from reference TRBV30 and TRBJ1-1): SQTIHQWPATLVQPVGSPLSLECTVEGTSNPNLYWYRQAAGRGLQLLFYSVGIGQISSEVPQNLSASRPQDRQFILSSKKLLLSDSGFYLCAWSLFGGAKTEAFFGQGTRLTVV.

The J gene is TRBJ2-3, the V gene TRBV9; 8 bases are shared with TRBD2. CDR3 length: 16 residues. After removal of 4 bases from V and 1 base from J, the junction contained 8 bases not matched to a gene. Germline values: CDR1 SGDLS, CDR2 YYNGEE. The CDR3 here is CASSTQAGDGTDTQYF. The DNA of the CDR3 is TGTGCCAGCAGCACCCAAGCGGGAGATGGCACAGATACGCAGTATTTT.

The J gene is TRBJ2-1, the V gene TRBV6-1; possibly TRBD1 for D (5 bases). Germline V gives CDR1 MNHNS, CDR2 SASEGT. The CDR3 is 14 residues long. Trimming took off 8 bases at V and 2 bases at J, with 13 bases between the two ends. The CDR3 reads CASCSDITYNEQFF. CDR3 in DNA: TGTGCCAGCTGCTCGGACATAACCTACAATGAGCAGTTCTTC.

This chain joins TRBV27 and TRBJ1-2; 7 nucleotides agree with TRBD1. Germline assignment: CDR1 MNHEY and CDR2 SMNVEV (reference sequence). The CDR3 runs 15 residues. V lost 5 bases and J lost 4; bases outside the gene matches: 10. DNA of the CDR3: TGTGCCAGCAGTCGGGACAGCGCAATTATCTATGGCTACACCTTC. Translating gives CASSRDSAIIYGYTF.

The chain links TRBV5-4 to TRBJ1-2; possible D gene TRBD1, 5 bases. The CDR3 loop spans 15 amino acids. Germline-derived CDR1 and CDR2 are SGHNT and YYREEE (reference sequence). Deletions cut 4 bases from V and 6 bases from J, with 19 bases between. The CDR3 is CASSPPNRQGNGYTF. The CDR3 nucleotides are TGTGCCAGCAGCCCCCCAAATAGGCAGGGAAATGGCTACACCTTC.

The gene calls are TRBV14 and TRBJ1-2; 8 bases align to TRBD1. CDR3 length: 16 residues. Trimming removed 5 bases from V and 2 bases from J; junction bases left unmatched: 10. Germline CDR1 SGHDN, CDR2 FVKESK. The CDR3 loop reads CASSSNQGAMNYGYTF. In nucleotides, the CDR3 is TGTGCCAGCAGCTCTAACCAGGGGGCGATGAACTATGGCTACACCTTC. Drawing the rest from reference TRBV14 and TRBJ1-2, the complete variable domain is EAGVTQFPSHSVIEKGQTVTLRCDPISGHDNLYWYRRVMGKEIKFLLHFVKESKQDESGMPNNRFLAERTGGTYSTLKVQPAELEDSGVYFCASSSNQGAMNYGYTFGSGTRLTVV.

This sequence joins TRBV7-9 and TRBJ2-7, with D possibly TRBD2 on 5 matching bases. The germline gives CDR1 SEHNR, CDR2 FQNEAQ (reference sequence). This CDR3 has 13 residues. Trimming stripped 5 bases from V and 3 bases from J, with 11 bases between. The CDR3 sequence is CASSLRADYEQYF. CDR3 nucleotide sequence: TGTGCCAGCAGCCTGAGGGCAGACTACGAGCAGTACTTC.

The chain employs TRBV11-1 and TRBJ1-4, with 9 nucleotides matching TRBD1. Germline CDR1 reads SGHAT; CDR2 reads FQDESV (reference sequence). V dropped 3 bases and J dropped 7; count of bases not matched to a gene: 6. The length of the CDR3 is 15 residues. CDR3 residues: CASSFSDRGTEKLFF. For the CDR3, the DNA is TGTGCCAGCAGCTTCTCAGACAGGGGGACTGAAAAACTGTTTTTT.

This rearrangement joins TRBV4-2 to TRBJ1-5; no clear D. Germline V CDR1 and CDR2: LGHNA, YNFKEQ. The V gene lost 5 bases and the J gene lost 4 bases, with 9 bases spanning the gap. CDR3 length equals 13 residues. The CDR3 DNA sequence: TGTGCCAGCAGCTTCGCGGGAAATCAGCCCCAGCATTTT. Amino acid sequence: CASSFAGNQPQHF.

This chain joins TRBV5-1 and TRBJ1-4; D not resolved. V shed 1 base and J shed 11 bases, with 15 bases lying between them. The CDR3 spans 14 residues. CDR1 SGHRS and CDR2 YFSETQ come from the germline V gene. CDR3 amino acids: CASSLTTMGAKLFF. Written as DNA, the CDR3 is TGCGCCAGCAGCTTGACGACAATGGGAGCTAAACTGTTTTTT.

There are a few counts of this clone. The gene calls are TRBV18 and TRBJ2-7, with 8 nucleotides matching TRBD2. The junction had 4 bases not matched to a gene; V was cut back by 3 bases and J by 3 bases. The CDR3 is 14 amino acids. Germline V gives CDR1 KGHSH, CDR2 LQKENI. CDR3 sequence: CASSPTSANYEQYF. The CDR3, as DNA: TGTGCCAGCTCACCGACTAGCGCGAACTACGAGCAGTACTTC. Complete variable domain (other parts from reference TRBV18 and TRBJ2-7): NAGVMQNPRHLVRRRGQEARLRCSPMKGHSHVYWYRQLPEEGLKFMVYLQKENIIDESGMPKERFSAEFPKEGPSILRIQQVVRGDSAAYFCASSPTSANYEQYFGPGTRLTVT.